A selection of T cell receptor beta chains follows, all from one sample in a study of immune characterization of retroperitoneal liposarcoma. MiXCR, run by TCRdb on the PCR reads, gives a single entry per CDR3 protein. Among roughly 10,000 distinct CDR3 sequences listed, 28% were seen once. The sample taken for sequencing was tumor tissue. The source of these receptors is a female donor with retroperitoneal liposarcoma. Both conserved end residues are part of each CDR3. A D gene is named only where the DNA matches it firmly. Size values are once, few and many counts, or a class for expanded clones, and some rows have none.

d_call cdr3_length j_call clone_size v_call cdr3_aa cdr3_nt
TRBD2 16 TRBJ2-5 once TRBV6-1 CASSEALATGGETQYF TGTGCCAGCAGTGAAGCGCTGGCCACGGGGGGAGAGACCCAGTACTTC
- 14 TRBJ1-6 - TRBV12-3/TRBV12-4 CASTIGDINSPLHF TGTGCCAGCACTATTGGGGACATAAATTCACCCCTCCACTTT
- 16 TRBJ2-3 - TRBV5-3 CASSPGTRAYTDTQYF TGTGCCAGCAGCCCGGGGACGCGGGCCTACACAGATACGCAGTATTTT
TRBD2 16 TRBJ2-1 - TRBV25-1 CASISPQTSGTQTQFF TGTGCCAGCATTTCACCCCAGACTAGCGGGACGCAGACCCAGTTCTTC
TRBD2 15 TRBJ2-5 few TRBV6-1 CASRQGSGGQETQYF TGTGCCAGCAGGCAGGGAAGCGGGGGGCAAGAGACCCAGTACTTC
TRBD1 13 TRBJ2-7 few TRBV7-3 CASSRGRNSEQYF TGTGCCAGCAGCAGGGGGCGTAATTCCGAGCAGTACTTC
- 17 TRBJ2-4 - TRBV6-9 CASSFVDARVAKNIQYF TGTGCCAGCAGTTTCGTCGACGCTCGTGTAGCCAAAAACATTCAGTACTTC
TRBD2 16 TRBJ2-7 medium-sized TRBV6-1 CASSRTGTRGDYEQYF TGTGCCAGCAGTCGTACCGGGACTAGGGGAGATTACGAGCAGTACTTC
TRBD1 14 TRBJ2-3 once TRBV27 CASREQGIQETQYF TGTGCCAGCAGGGAACAGGGGATCCAAGAGACCCAGTACTTT
- 13 TRBJ2-3 few TRBV6-5 CASSYDSTDTQYF TGTGCCAGCAGTTACGACAGCACAGATACGCAGTATTTT
- 14 TRBJ1-1 many TRBV6-1 CASIGRLSNTEAFF TGTGCCAGCATTGGAAGGCTTTCGAACACTGAAGCTTTCTTT
TRBD1 15 TRBJ2-3 medium-sized TRBV6-1 CASSEGTGGAYTQYF TGTGCCAGCAGTGAAGGGACAGGGGGCGCTTATACGCAGTATTTT
- 14 TRBJ2-7 many TRBV6-6 CASSYSIGVDEQYF TGTGCCAGCAGTTACTCGATAGGTGTCGATGAGCAGTACTTC
- 14 TRBJ2-7 many TRBV6-1 CASSETISYNEQYF TGTGCCAGCAGTGAGACTATAAGTTACAATGAGCAGTACTTC
- 12 TRBJ2-7 many TRBV24-1 CATSDFRLEQYF TGTGCCACCAGTGATTTCCGACTTGAGCAGTACTTC
TRBD2 17 TRBJ2-5 many TRBV12-3/TRBV12-4 CASSLSGWTSVYNEQYF TGTGCCAGCAGCCTTAGTGGCTGGACTAGCGTATACAATGAGCAGTACTTC